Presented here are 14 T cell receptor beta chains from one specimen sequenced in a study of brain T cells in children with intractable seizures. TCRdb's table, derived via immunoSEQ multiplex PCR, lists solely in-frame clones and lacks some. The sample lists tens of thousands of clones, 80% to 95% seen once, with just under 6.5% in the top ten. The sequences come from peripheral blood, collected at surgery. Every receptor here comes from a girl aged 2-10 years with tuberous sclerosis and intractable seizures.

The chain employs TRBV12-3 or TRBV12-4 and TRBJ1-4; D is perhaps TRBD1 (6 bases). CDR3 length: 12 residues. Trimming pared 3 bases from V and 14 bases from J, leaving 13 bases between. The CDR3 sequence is CASSFQGNGLFF. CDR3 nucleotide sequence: TGTGCCAGCAGTTTTCAGGGGAATGGCCTGTTTTTT.

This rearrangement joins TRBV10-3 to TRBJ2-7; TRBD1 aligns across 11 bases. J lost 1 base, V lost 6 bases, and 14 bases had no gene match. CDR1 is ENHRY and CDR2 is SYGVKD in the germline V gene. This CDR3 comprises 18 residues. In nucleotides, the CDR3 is TGTGCCATCAGCCCGGGACAGGGGGAAATGGGGTGGTCCTACGAGCAGTACGTC. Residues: CAISPGQGEMGWSYEQYV.

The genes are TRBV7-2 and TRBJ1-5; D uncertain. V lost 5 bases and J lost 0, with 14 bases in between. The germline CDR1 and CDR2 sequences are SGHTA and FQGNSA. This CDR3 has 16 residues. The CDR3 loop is CASSGDGPYSNQPQHF. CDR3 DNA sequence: TGTGCCAGCAGCGGAGACGGACCGTATAGCAATCAGCCCCAGCATTTT.

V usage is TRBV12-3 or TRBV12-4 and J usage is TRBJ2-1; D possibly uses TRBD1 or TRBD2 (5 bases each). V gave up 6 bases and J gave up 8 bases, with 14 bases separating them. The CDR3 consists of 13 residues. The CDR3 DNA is TGTGCCAGCAGCCCAGGGACGCTTGATGAGCAGTTCTTC. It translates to CASSPGTLDEQFF.

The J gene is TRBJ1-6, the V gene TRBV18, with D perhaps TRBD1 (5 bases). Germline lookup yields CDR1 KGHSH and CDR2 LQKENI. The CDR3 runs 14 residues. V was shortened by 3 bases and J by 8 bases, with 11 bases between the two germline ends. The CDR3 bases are TGTGCCAGCTCACCCAGGGCGCGGGATTCACCCCTCCACTTT. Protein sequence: CASSPRARDSPLHF.

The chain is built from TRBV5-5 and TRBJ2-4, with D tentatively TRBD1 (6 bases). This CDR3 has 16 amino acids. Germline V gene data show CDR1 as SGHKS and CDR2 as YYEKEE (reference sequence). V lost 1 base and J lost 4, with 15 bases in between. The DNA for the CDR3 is TGTGCCAGCAGCTTGATGGTAGGGACAATGAAAAACATTCAGTACTTC. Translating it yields CASSLMVGTMKNIQYF.

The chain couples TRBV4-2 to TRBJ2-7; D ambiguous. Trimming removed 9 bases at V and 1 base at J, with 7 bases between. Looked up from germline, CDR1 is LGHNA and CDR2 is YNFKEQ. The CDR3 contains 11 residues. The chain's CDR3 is CASSTSYEQYF. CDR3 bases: TGTGCCAGTTCTACTTCCTACGAGCAGTACTTC.

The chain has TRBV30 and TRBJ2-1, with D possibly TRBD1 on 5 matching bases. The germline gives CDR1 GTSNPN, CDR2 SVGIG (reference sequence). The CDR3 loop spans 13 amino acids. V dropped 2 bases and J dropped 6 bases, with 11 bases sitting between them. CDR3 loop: CAWSPGASNEQFF. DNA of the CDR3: TGTGCCTGGAGTCCTGGGGCCTCCAATGAGCAGTTCTTC.

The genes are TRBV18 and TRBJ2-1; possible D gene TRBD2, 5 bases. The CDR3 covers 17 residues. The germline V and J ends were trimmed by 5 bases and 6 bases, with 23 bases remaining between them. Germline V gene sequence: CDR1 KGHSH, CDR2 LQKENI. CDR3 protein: CASSRGQVLFLLNEQFF. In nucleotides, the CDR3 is TGTGCCAGCTCAAGAGGGCAGGTCCTCTTCCTCCTCAATGAGCAGTTCTTC.

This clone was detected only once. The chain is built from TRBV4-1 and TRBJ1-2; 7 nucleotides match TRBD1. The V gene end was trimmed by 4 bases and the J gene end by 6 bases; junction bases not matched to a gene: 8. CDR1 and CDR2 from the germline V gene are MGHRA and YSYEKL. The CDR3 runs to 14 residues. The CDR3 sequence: CASSPRQGNNGYTF. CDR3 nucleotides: TGCGCCAGCAGCCCTAGACAGGGCAATAATGGCTACACCTTC.

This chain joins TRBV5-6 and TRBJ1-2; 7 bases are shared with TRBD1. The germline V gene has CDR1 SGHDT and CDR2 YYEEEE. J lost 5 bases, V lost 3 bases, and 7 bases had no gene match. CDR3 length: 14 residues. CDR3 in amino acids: CASSSGTVSYGYTF. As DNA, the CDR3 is TGTGCCAGCAGCTCCGGGACAGTGAGTTATGGCTACACCTTC.

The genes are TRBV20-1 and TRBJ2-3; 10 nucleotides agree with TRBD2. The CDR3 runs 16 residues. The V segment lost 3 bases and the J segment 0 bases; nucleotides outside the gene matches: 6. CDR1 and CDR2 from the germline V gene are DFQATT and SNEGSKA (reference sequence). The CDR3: CSASSGGITSTDTQYF. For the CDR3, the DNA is TGCAGTGCTAGTAGCGGGGGGATCACTAGCACAGATACGCAGTATTTT.

In nucleotides, the CDR3 is TGTGCCACCGAAAGCTCGGGGGGACATGGGGCCAACGTCCTGACTTTC. This gives the protein CATESSGGHGANVLTF. The chain has TRBV24-1 and TRBJ2-6; possible D gene TRBD2, 7 bases. The germline V gene has CDR1 KGHDR and CDR2 SFDVKD. The CDR3 has 16 amino acids. The V and J ends lost 9 bases and 3 bases respectively, with 17 bases between them.

The CDR3 region has the DNA TGTGCCAGCAGCGTGCCAGGAAGAGGTGGCTACACCTTC. Translated, it gives CASSVPGRGGYTF. The chain has TRBV9 and TRBJ1-2; D is unresolved. Trimming left V 2 bases short and J 7 bases short, with 12 bases between. The CDR3 extends over 13 amino acids. The germline V gene encodes CDR1 SGDLS and CDR2 YYNGEE.